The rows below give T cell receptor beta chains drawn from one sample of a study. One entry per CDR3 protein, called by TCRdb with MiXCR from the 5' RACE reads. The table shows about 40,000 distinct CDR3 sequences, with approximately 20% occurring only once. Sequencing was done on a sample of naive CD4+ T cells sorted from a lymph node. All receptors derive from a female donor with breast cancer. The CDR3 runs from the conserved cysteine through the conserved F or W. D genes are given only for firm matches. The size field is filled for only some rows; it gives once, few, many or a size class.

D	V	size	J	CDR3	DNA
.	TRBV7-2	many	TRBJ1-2	CASSLSGQDNGYTF	TGTGCCAGCAGCTTATCGGGGCAGGATAATGGCTACACCTTC
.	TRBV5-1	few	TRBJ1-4	CASSLANPRREKLFF	TGCGCCAGCAGCTTGGCGAACCCGCGGAGGGAAAAACTGTTTTTT
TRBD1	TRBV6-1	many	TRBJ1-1	CASLNITGGVTEAFF	TGTGCCAGCCTGAATATTACAGGGGGCGTCACTGAAGCTTTCTTT
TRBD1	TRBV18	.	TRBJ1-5	CASSLGQGGGPQHF	TGTGCCAGCTCACTCGGACAGGGAGGGGGGCCCCAGCATTTT
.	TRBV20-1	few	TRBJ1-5	CSARKEESGNQPQHF	TGCAGTGCCCGAAAAGAGGAATCGGGCAATCAGCCCCAGCATTTT
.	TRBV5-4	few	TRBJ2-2	CASSLGGSRSTGELFF	TGTGCCAGCAGCCTAGGGGGGTCCCGGAGCACCGGGGAGCTGTTTTTT
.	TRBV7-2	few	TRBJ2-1	CASSLAPTDEQFF	TGTGCCAGCAGCCTTGCCCCGACGGATGAGCAGTTCTTC
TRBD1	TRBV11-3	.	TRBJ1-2	CASEGTGVDYGYTF	TGTGCCAGCGAGGGGACAGGGGTAGACTATGGCTACACCTTC
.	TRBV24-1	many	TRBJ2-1	CATSDPGGGRNNEQFF	TGTGCCACCAGTGACCCCGGGGGTGGGAGAAACAATGAGCAGTTCTTC
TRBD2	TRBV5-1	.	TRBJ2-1	CASSLGGSATVNEQFF	TGCGCCAGCAGCTTGGGCGGGAGCGCTACCGTCAATGAGCAGTTCTTC
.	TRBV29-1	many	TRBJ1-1	CSAGRRNTEAFF	TGCAGCGCTGGACGGAGGAACACTGAAGCTTTCTTT
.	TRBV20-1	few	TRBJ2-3	CSAPESSTDTQYF	TGCAGTGCCCCGGAGTCTAGCACAGATACGCAGTATTTT
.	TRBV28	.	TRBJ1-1	CASARGPLGNTEAFF	TGTGCCAGCGCTAGGGGACCCCTAGGGAACACTGAAGCTTTCTTT
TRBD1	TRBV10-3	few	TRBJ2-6	CAISRTGTGANVLTF	TGTGCCATCAGTAGGACAGGGACTGGGGCCAACGTCCTGACTTTC
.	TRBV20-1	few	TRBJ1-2	CSARGQSYGYTF	TGCAGTGCTAGGGGGCAGTCCTATGGCTACACCTTC
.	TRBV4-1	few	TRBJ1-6	CASSQDSGNSYNSPLHF	TGCGCCAGCAGCCAAGATTCGGGGAACTCCTATAATTCACCCCTCCACTTT
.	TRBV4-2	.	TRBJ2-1	CASSQERVGRNEQFF	TGTGCCAGCAGCCAAGAAAGAGTTGGGCGTAATGAGCAGTTCTTC
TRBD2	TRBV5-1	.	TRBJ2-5	CASRSGTSGEETQYF	TGCGCCAGCAGGTCTGGGACTAGCGGTGAAGAGACCCAGTACTTC
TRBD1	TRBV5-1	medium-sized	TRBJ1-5	CASSLGGTGGYQPQHF	TGCGCCAGCAGCTTGGGAGGTACAGGGGGGTACCAGCCCCAGCATTTT
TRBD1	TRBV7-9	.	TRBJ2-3	CASSLGDRGTPTDTQYF	TGTGCCAGCAGCTTAGGGGACAGGGGTACCCCCACAGATACGCAGTATTTT
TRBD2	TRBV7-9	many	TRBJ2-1	CASSSPGLGYNEQFF	TGTGCCAGCAGCTCACCGGGACTAGGGTACAATGAGCAGTTCTTC
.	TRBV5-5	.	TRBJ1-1	CASRSGAGAHTEAFF	TGTGCCAGCAGGTCCGGAGCAGGGGCGCATACTGAAGCTTTCTTT
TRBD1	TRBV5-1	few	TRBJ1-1	CASRTGARGTEAFF	TGCGCCAGCAGAACAGGGGCACGGGGCACTGAAGCTTTCTTT
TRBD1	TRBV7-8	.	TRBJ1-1	CASSLYVYGRGRTEAFF	TGTGCCAGCAGCTTATACGTTTACGGCAGGGGGCGTACTGAAGCTTTCTTT
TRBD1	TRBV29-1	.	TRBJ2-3	CSVADRGGTDTQYF	TGCAGCGTCGCAGACAGGGGAGGAACAGATACGCAGTATTTT
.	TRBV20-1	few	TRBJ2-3	CSATGRGVSTDTQYF	TGCAGTGCAACTGGCAGGGGTGTCTCCACAGATACGCAGTATTTT
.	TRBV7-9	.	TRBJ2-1	CASSPVLGRSSYNEQFF	TGTGCCAGCAGCCCCGTATTGGGGAGGAGCTCCTACAATGAGCAGTTCTTC
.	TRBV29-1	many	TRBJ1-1	CSVNQGRGTEAFF	TGCAGCGTCAACCAGGGTAGGGGCACTGAAGCTTTCTTT
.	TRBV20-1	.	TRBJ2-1	CSANSDRVLRAEQFF	TGCAGTGCCAATTCGGACCGGGTACTGAGGGCTGAGCAGTTCTTC
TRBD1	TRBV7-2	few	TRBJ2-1	CASSLGQGAVNEQFF	TGTGCCAGCAGCTTGGGTCAGGGGGCAGTAAATGAGCAGTTCTTC
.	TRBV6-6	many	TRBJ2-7	CASGRGGRNYEQYF	TGTGCCAGCGGCAGGGGGGGCCGCAACTACGAGCAGTACTTC
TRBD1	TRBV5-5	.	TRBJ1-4	CASSLRTGFSNEKLFF	TGTGCCAGCAGCCTCAGGACAGGCTTCTCTAATGAAAAACTGTTTTTT
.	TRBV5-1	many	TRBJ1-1	CASSEVGTEAFF	TGCGCCAGCAGCGAGGTTGGCACTGAAGCTTTCTTT
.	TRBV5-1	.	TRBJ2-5	CASSLGDFQETQYF	TGCGCCAGCAGCTTGGGGGACTTCCAAGAGACCCAGTACTTC
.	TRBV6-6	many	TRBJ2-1	CASRTPIGNEQFF	TGTGCCAGCAGAACCCCTATAGGCAATGAGCAGTTCTTC
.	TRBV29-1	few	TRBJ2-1	CSVGRNSNNEQLF	TGCAGCGTTGGGAGGAACTCTAACAATGAGCAGCTCTTC
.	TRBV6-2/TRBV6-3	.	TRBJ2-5	CASKVPGAETQYF	TGTGCCAGCAAAGTCCCTGGGGCGGAGACCCAGTACTTC
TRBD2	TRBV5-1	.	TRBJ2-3	CASSLSSGMGDTQYF	TGCGCCAGCAGCTTGTCTAGCGGGATGGGAGATACGCAGTATTTT
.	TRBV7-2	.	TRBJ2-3	CASSLGLQTTDTQYF	TGTGCCAGCAGCTTGGGACTCCAAACGACAGATACGCAGTATTTT
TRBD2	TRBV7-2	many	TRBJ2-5	CASGTPRLAGETQYF	TGTGCCAGCGGAACCCCCCGACTAGCGGGAGAGACCCAGTACTTC
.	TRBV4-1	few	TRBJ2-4	CASSQDPAQYF	TGCGCCAGCAGCCAAGATCCTGCGCAGTACTTC
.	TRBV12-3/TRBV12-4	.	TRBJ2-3	CASSSGGASGTQYF	TGTGCCAGCAGTTCTGGGGGGGCTAGCGGAACGCAGTATTTT
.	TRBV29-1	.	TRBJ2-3	CSGDPNTDTQYF	TGCAGCGGTGACCCGAACACAGATACGCAGTATTTT
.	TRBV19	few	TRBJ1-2	CASSIVSRGGYTF	TGTGCCAGTAGTATAGTCTCGAGAGGCGGCTACACCTTC
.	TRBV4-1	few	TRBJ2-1	CASSQVSLAEQFF	TGCGCCAGCAGCCAAGTCTCCTTGGCTGAGCAGTTCTTC
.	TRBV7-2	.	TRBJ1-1	CASSLAGVNTEAFF	TGTGCCAGCAGCTTAGCCGGAGTGAACACTGAAGCTTTCTTT
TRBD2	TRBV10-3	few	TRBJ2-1	CAIRGRETHTDEQFF	TGTGCCATCAGGGGGCGGGAGACCCATACGGATGAGCAGTTCTTC
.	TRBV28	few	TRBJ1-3	CASSLGWNTIYF	TGTGCCAGCAGCCTAGGGTGGAACACCATATATTTT
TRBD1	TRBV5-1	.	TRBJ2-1	CASKGQGSYNEQFF	TGCGCCAGCAAGGGACAGGGGTCCTACAATGAGCAGTTCTTC
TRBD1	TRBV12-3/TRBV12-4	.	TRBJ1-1	CASGPDPGQGDTEAFF	TGTGCCAGCGGTCCTGACCCGGGACAGGGGGACACTGAAGCTTTCTTT
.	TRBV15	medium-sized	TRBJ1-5	CATSSVLKRPQHF	TGTGCCACCAGCAGCGTCCTGAAGAGGCCCCAGCATTTT
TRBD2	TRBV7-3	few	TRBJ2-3	CASSLRLAGTDTQYF	TGTGCCAGCAGCTTACGCCTAGCGGGGACAGATACGCAGTATTTT
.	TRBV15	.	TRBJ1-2	CATSRDLSRNYGYTF	TGTGCCACCAGCAGAGATCTGTCCAGGAACTATGGCTACACCTTC
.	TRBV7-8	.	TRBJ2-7	CASVPDVDVKAYEQYF	TGTGCCAGCGTACCCGATGTGGATGTTAAGGCCTACGAGCAGTACTTC
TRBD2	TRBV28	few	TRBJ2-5	CASSLWASGTQETQYF	TGTGCCAGCAGTTTATGGGCTAGCGGAACCCAAGAGACCCAGTACTTC